What follows are 29 T cell receptor beta chains derived from one specimen sequenced in a study of blood T cells in healthy people across ages. With a J-beta primer mix and a sample-barcoded 5' primer, a second PCR ran about 6 to 11 cycles. One entry per CDR3 protein results from TCRdb running MiXCR on the 5' RACE reads. The data hold a few hundred thousand distinct CDR3 sequences, with 45% to 65% observed a single time. Sequencing was done on a sample of blood. These receptors all stem from a man between 60 and 75 years old in good health.

V usage is TRBV5-1 and J usage is TRBJ1-2, with 7 bases fitting TRBD1. The CDR3 sequence is 13 residues long. Germline V gene data show CDR1 as SGHRS and CDR2 as YFSETQ. After removal of 4 bases from V and 8 bases from J, the junction contained 8 bases not matched to a gene. The CDR3 coding sequence is TGCGCCAGCAGCCCCGAGACAGGGTGGGGCTACACCTTC. Its translation is CASSPETGWGYTF.

The rearrangement links TRBV3-1 to TRBJ2-2, with a weak D call TRBD1 (6 bases). Germline assignment: CDR1 LGHDT and CDR2 YNNKEL (reference sequence). CDR3 length equals 15 residues. Trimming removed 6 bases at V and 4 bases at J, with 15 bases between. The CDR3 sequence: CASSLQGRGTGELFF. In DNA form, the CDR3 reads TGTGCCAGCAGTCTTCAGGGGCGCGGCACCGGGGAGCTGTTTTTT.

The rearrangement links TRBV5-1 to TRBJ1-4; D not certain. V was shortened by 1 base and J by 5 bases, with 15 bases between the two germline ends. There are 16 residues in the CDR3. From germline, CDR1 is SGHRS and CDR2 YFSETQ. The CDR3 loop reads CASSLTVEGLNEKLFF. The CDR3 DNA reads as TGCGCCAGCAGCTTGACGGTGGAGGGATTGAATGAAAAACTGTTTTTT.

DNA of the CDR3: TGTGCCAGCAGCTTAGATCTGGGCAGGGTCGAGACCCAGTACTTC. Protein product: CASSLDLGRVETQYF. J is TRBJ2-5 and V is TRBV11-2, with TRBD1 as a possible D gene (5 bases). The CDR3 consists of 15 residues. Germline loops: CDR1 SGHAT, CDR2 FQNNGV. V lost 0 bases, J lost 5 bases, and 13 bases lay in between. Full variable domain (outside the CDR3, taken from reference TRBV11-2 and TRBJ2-5): EAGVAQSPRYKIIEKRQSVAFWCNPISGHATLYWYQQILGQGPKLLIQFQNNGVVDDSQLPKDRFSAERLKGVDSTLKIQPAKLEDSAVYLCASSLDLGRVETQYFGPGTRLLVL.

This clonotype was counted only a few times. This chain connects TRBV5-1 to TRBJ2-1, with 8 bases aligning to TRBD1. The V gene end was trimmed by 4 bases and the J gene end by 7 bases; junction bases not matched to a gene: 10. The germline gives CDR1 SGHRS, CDR2 YFSETQ. The CDR3 is 15 residues long. CDR3 protein: CASSPRQGKRNEQFF. The CDR3 DNA follows: TGCGCCAGCAGCCCGCGACAGGGGAAGAGGAATGAGCAGTTCTTC.

Ten or more counts support this clonotype. This chain joins TRBV12-3 or TRBV12-4 and TRBJ2-7; D gene ambiguous. The germline V and J ends were trimmed by 6 bases and 7 bases, with 16 bases remaining between them. The CDR3 has 13 residues. The CDR3 spells CASRSIRSFEQYF. The CDR3 DNA follows: TGTGCCAGCAGATCTATACGGAGTTTTGAGCAGTACTTC.

V gene TRBV7-9 combines with J gene TRBJ1-6; D uncertain. V was pared by 3 bases and J by 5 bases, with 8 bases between. The CDR3 runs 14 residues. Germline CDR1 and CDR2: SEHNR and FQNEAQ (reference sequence). This CDR3 reads CASSFERDNSPLHF. The CDR3 coding sequence is TGTGCCAGCAGCTTTGAGAGGGATAATTCACCCCTCCACTTT.

The chain carries TRBV4-3 and TRBJ2-1, with 11 nucleotides matching TRBD2. Looked up from germline, CDR1 is LGHNA and CDR2 is YSLEER. V gave up 0 bases and J gave up 6 bases; unmatched junction bases: 4. The CDR3 runs 16 residues. CDR3 protein: CASSQEAGLAANEQFF. The DNA of the CDR3 is TGCGCCAGCAGCCAAGAAGCGGGACTAGCGGCCAATGAGCAGTTCTTC.

This sequence joins TRBV5-1 and TRBJ2-7; TRBD1 is a possible D gene (6 bases). V shed 0 bases and J shed 7 bases, with 14 bases lying between them. The CDR3 totals 14 residues. The V gene's germline CDR1 is SGHRS and CDR2 YFSETQ. This CDR3 reads CASSLGQEYNEQYF. In nucleotides, the CDR3 is TGCGCCAGCAGCTTGGGACAGGAATACAATGAGCAGTACTTC.

The V gene is TRBV5-6, the J gene TRBJ2-4; D perhaps matches TRBD1 (5 bases). The DNA end is more similar to TRBJ2-7, so the J call may be wrong. Germline V gives CDR1 SGHDT, CDR2 YYEEEE. The CDR3 consists of 14 residues. The CDR3 DNA reads as TGTGCCAGCAGCTTTTCACAGGAAAATTACGAGCAGTACTTC. It codes for CASSFSQENYEQYF.

The genes are TRBV28 and TRBJ2-3; TRBD2 aligns across 8 bases. V dropped 2 bases and J dropped 3; count of bases not matched to a gene: 7. CDR3 length equals 16 residues. CDR1 and CDR2 (germline): MDHEN, SYDVKM. The CDR3 protein is CASSLGGLAKTDTQYF. The CDR3 DNA follows: TGTGCCAGCAGTTTAGGAGGACTAGCCAAGACAGATACGCAGTATTTT.

This clonotype was seen more than once but under ten times. The chain combines TRBV5-1 with TRBJ2-7, with 8 nucleotides matching TRBD1. Trimming cost V 4 bases and J 2 bases; bases outside gene matches: 5. CDR1 is SGHRS and CDR2 is YFSETQ in the germline V gene. CDR3 length: 14 amino acids. DNA of the CDR3: TGCGCCAGCAGCCCGGGACAGGTTACCTACGAGCAGTACTTC. Protein: CASSPGQVTYEQYF.

This clonotype was detected ten times or more. This chain connects TRBV7-2 to TRBJ1-2, with TRBD1 identical over 9 bases. This CDR3 spans 13 amino acids. The junction had 5 bases not matched to a gene; V was cut back by 7 bases and J by 5 bases. Germline V gene sequence: CDR1 SGHTA, CDR2 FQGNSA. The CDR3 loop reads CASTGTGPYGYTF. The CDR3, as DNA: TGTGCCAGCACCGGGACAGGGCCTTATGGCTACACCTTC.

The chain combines TRBV7-9 with TRBJ2-7, with D unresolved. The V gene lost 1 base and the J gene lost 7 bases, with 11 bases spanning the gap. The CDR3 has 13 amino acids. CDR1 and CDR2 from the germline V gene are SEHNR and FQNEAQ (reference sequence). CDR3 DNA: TGTGCCAGCAGCTTAGTCGGGCGCAATGAGCAGTACTTC. Protein: CASSLVGRNEQYF.

The V and J genes are TRBV3-1 and TRBJ2-1; unclear D gene. V lost 4 bases and J 7 bases, leaving 14 bases between the germline ends. The CDR3 spans 14 residues. Germline lookup yields CDR1 LGHDT and CDR2 YNNKEL (reference sequence). In nucleotides, the CDR3 is TGTGCCAGCAGCCCCATAGGGATATTTAATGAGCAGTTCTTC. It yields the protein CASSPIGIFNEQFF.

V usage is TRBV1 and J usage is TRBJ1-2; TRBD1, as called in the table, went unchecked against the DNA. TRBV1 represents a pseudogene. The CDR3 spans 14 residues. The CDR3 nucleotides read TGCACCAGCAGCCAAGATGACAGCGTCTATGGCTACACCTTC. Encoded protein: CTSSQDDSVYGYTF.

This rearrangement joins TRBV7-9 to TRBJ2-1; D may be TRBD1 (6 bases). The CDR3 covers 15 residues. From germline, CDR1 is SEHNR and CDR2 FQNEAQ (reference sequence). V gave up 2 bases and J gave up 11 bases, with 19 bases separating them. This chain's CDR3 is CASSLSGQSWYKQFF. The CDR3 DNA reads as TGTGCCAGCAGCTTATCCGGACAGTCCTGGTATAAGCAGTTCTTC.

The chain carries TRBV18 and TRBJ1-1; D gene unclear. Germline values: CDR1 KGHSH, CDR2 LQKENI. CDR3 size: 13 residues. Trimming cost V 5 bases and J 0 bases, with 7 bases left between them. CDR3 DNA: TGTGCCAGCTCATCCTCGATGAACACTGAAGCTTTCTTT. Protein product: CASSSSMNTEAFF.

This chain links TRBV7-9 with TRBJ1-1; D perhaps matches TRBD1 (6 bases). Trimming stripped 7 bases from V and 4 bases from J, with 16 bases between. The length of the CDR3 is 14 residues. Looked up from germline, CDR1 is SEHNR and CDR2 is FQNEAQ (reference sequence). The CDR3 nucleotides read TGTGCCAGCATCACGGGGGGCGGCGGCACTGAAGCTTTCTTT. It specifies CASITGGGGTEAFF.

This clonotype was found a few times. The chain couples TRBV10-3 to TRBJ2-5, with 8 bases matching TRBD1. The CDR3 is 15 residues long. CDR1 is ENHRY and CDR2 is SYGVKD in the germline V gene. V lost 3 bases, J lost 4 bases, and 7 bases stayed unmatched. The CDR3 DNA reads as TGTGCCATCAGTGAAGGACAGGGAAGTCGAGAGACCCAGTACTTC. As protein: CAISEGQGSRETQYF.

This clonotype was seen a few times. The chain joins TRBV29-1 to TRBJ2-3; 12 bases fit TRBD1. Germline V gives CDR1 SQVTM, CDR2 ANQGSEA. CDR3 size: 13 residues. The CDR3 DNA follows: TGCACCGCGGGACAGGGGGCGACAGATACGCAGTATTTT. This codes for CTAGQGATDTQYF.

The chain links TRBV9 to TRBJ2-3; TRBD2 agrees at 8 bases. Germline assignment: CDR1 SGDLS and CDR2 YYNGEE. The CDR3 is 16 amino acids. After removal of 4 bases from V and 3 bases from J, the junction contained 10 bases not matched to a gene. This CDR3 is CASSPGREGRTDTQYF. CDR3 in DNA: TGTGCCAGCAGCCCGGGACGGGAGGGGAGGACAGATACGCAGTATTTT.

The chain couples TRBV4-1 to TRBJ2-3; 8 nucleotides line up with TRBD1. The CDR3 has 16 residues. CDR1 and CDR2 (germline): MGHRA, YSYEKL. J gave up 0 bases and V 4 bases, and 6 bases lay outside the gene matches. The CDR3 nucleotides are TGCGCCAGCAGCCGCGGACAGGGAAGTAGCACAGATACGCAGTATTTT. Amino acids: CASSRGQGSSTDTQYF.

V is TRBV18 and J is TRBJ1-2; D is unresolved. V gave up 3 bases and J gave up 8 bases, with 10 bases separating them. CDR1 and CDR2 (germline): KGHSH, LQKENI. The CDR3 sequence is 12 residues long. The chain's CDR3 is CASSPSVGGYTF. As DNA, the CDR3 is TGTGCCAGCTCACCTAGTGTGGGGGGCTACACCTTC.

Comment on this clonotype: A much larger clone differs by one base, so this may be a read error. This chain uses TRBV11-1 with TRBJ2-5; a possible D gene is TRBD1 (6 bases). Germline V lookup: CDR1 SGHAT, CDR2 FQDESV (reference sequence). The CDR3 spans 13 residues. This chain's CDR3 is CAGSQGSKETQYF. DNA for the CDR3: TGTGCCGGCAGCCAGGGGTCTAAAGAGACCCAGTACTTC.

This clonotype was seen many times. The rearrangement links TRBV6-5 to TRBJ2-7; D call uncertain. The V gene lost 2 bases and the J gene lost 3 bases, with 17 bases spanning the gap. The CDR3 is 16 residues long. The V gene's germline CDR1 is MNHEY and CDR2 SVGAGI. The DNA of the CDR3 is TGTGCCAGCAGTTACCGGCCCCCTCCTCCAATCTACGAGCAGTACTTC. Residues: CASSYRPPPPIYEQYF.

This clonotype was seen at least ten times. The chain has TRBV2 and TRBJ2-3, with 11 bases that match TRBD2. The CDR3 is 14 amino acids. J gave up 2 bases and V 10 bases, and 5 bases lay outside the gene matches. CDR1 is SNHLY, CDR2 FYNNEI, per germline. The CDR3 coding sequence is TGTGCCACCGGACTAGCGGGCACCACAGATACGCAGTATTTT. As protein: CATGLAGTTDTQYF.

The table lists this clonotype with a few counts. V and J are TRBV29-1 and TRBJ2-7; weak D call: TRBD1 (6 bases). This CDR3 contains 11 residues. Germline V lookup: CDR1 SQVTM, CDR2 ANQGSEA. V was trimmed by 7 bases and J by 2 bases, leaving 9 bases between them. In DNA form, the CDR3 reads TGCAGCGCCAGGACAGCCTACGAGCAGTACTTC. Residues: CSARTAYEQYF.

This chain uses TRBV30 with TRBJ2-3, with a weak D call TRBD1 (6 bases). Trimming took off 0 bases at V and 6 bases at J, with 13 bases between the two ends. This CDR3 region has 14 residues. In germline, CDR1 is GTSNPN, CDR2 SVGIG (reference sequence). The CDR3 reads CAWSVSSRGDTQYF. The CDR3 coding sequence is TGTGCCTGGAGTGTATCGTCCAGGGGCGATACGCAGTATTTT.